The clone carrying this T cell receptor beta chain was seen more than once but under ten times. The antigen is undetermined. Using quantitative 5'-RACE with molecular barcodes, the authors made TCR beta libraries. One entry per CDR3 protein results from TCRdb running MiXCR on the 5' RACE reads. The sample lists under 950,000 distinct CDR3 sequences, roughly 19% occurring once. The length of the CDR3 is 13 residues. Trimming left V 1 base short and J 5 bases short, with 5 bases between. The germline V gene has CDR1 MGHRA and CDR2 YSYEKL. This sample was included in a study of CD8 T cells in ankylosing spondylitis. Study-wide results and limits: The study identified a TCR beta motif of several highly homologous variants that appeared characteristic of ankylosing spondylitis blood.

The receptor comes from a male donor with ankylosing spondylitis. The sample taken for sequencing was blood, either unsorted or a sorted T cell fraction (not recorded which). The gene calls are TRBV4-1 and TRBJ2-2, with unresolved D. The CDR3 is CASSQGRTGELFF. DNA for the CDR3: TGCGCCAGCAGCCAAGGGAGAACCGGGGAGCTGTTTTTT.